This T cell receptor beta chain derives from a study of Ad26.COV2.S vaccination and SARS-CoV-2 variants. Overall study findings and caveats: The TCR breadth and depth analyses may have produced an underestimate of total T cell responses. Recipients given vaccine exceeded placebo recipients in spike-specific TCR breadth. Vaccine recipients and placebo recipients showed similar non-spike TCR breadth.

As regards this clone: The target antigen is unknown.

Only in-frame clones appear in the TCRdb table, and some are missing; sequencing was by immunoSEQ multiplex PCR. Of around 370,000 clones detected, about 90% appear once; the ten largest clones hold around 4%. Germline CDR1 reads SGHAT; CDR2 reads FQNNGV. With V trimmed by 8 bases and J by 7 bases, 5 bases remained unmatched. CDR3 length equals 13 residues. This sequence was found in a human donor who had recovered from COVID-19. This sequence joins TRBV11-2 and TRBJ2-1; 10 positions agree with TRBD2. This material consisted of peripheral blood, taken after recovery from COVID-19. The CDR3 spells CASVAGGMNEQFF. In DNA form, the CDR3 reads TGTGCCAGCGTAGCGGGGGGTATGAATGAGCAGTTCTTC.